This T cell receptor (beta chain) was documented in a study of T cells in Graves' hyperthyroidism and ophthalmopathy. This clonotype was detected many times. CDR1 is LGHDT, CDR2 YNNKEL, per germline (reference sequence). This CDR3 region has 13 residues. Trimming shortened V by 2 bases and J by 5 bases, and 6 bases separated the two germline ends. Using RNA transcripts as the source, TCR beta CDR3 regions were amplified. An initial round of RT-PCR targeting the TCR CDR3 relied on the HTBI primer set. Via MiXCR, TCRdb re-called the multiplex PCR reads, giving one row per CDR3 protein. Of around 290,000 distinct CDR3 sequences in the sample, more than 10% were seen once.

The V gene is TRBV3-1, the J gene TRBJ2-2, with D possibly matching TRBD2 (6 bases). The TCR was taken from a woman aged 25 to 45 with Graves' hyperthyroidism that later progressed to Graves' ophthalmopathy. Sequenced input: blood. CDR3 sequence: CASSQRGTGELFF. For the CDR3, the DNA is TGTGCCAGCAGCCAACGGGGGACCGGGGAGCTGTTTTTT.